This section outlines one T cell receptor beta chain sequence together with its context. What it recognizes is unknown. Clones were sequenced by immunoSEQ multiplex PCR, and TCRdb holds only the in-frame ones, with some missing. The sample carries around 130,000 clones, 75% to 95% recorded once. The entry originates in a study of T cell responses to AZD1222 COVID-19 vaccine. General observations from the study: The study found Spike-specific TCR breadth and depth rose after two AZD1222 doses. The donor cohort was predominantly white British with a female majority, and clonal diversity may have been underestimated. Sampling captured repertoires only after the peak T cell response.

Germline V gene sequence: CDR1 SGHNT, CDR2 YENEEA. Trimming cost V 5 bases and J 0 bases, with 6 bases left between them. The CDR3 runs 13 residues. This TCR was recovered from an adult who received the MenACWY meningococcal vaccine as a control. This rearrangement joins TRBV11-3 to TRBJ2-3; the D is unclear. The source material was peripheral blood, sampled 28 days after the second dose of the MenACWY control vaccine. CDR3 bases: TGTGCCAGCAGCCTTACAAGCACAGATACGCAGTATTTT. Amino acid sequence: CASSLTSTDTQYF. Full variable domain (rest looked up from reference TRBV11-3 and TRBJ2-3): EAGVVQSPRYKIIEKKQPVAFWCNPISGHNTLYWYLQNLGQGPELLIRYENEEAVDDSQLPKDRFSAERLKGVDSTLKIQPAELGDSAVYLCASSLTSTDTQYFGPGTRLTVL.